This paragraph reports one TCR beta chain. This entry comes from a study of blood T cell repertoires in COVID-19. Overall study context: In each case, the material was cDNA or gDNA derived from T cells, B-cell-depleted T cells, or PBMCs.

Per the original data handling: Using reference gene primer amplification, nucleated cell counts were estimated. The protocol was immunoSEQ multiplex PCR, while the TCRdb copy is restricted to in-frame clones and leaves out a portion. V, J and clone size are those of that table, while D and trimming were read from the DNA. The sample shows 650,000 to 800,000 clones, 85% to 90% of them seen only once. V was clipped by 2 bases and J by 1 base; unmatched bases: 4. Germline V gives CDR1 MNHNY, CDR2 SVGAGI (reference sequence). This CDR3 spans 15 amino acids. The sequenced material came from peripheral blood. The rearrangement uses TRBV6-6 and TRBJ1-1, with 7 bases aligning to TRBD1. The TCR was taken from a woman under 30 with acute or convalescent COVID-19. The CDR3: CASSYRGTANTEAFF. CDR3 nucleotides: TGTGCCAGCAGTTACCGAGGGACAGCGAACACTGAAGCTTTCTTT.